These T cell receptor beta chains were read from a single sample in a study of patients and donors after allogeneic stem cell transplantation. From the RT-PCR reads, TCRdb called clonotypes with MiXCR, one entry per CDR3 protein. The sample has about 110,000 distinct CDR3 sequences, 35% seen once; the top ten hold more than 25%. What was sequenced was blood, either unsorted or a sorted T cell fraction (not recorded which). The origin of the receptors is a human donor who was either an allogeneic HSCT recipient or a stem cell or donor lymphocyte infusion donor (not recorded which). It is not recorded whose cells these are; they may come from a transplant donor. CDR3s include the opening cysteine and the closing phenylalanine or tryptophan.

>TRBV20-1
CSAPDSYNEQFF
>TRBV27
CASGFRDRAGYTF
>TRBV11-3
CASSLGFTGELFF
>TRBV4-3
CASSLGTSGQETQYF
>TRBV6-5
CASTHRGTGTSPLHF
>TRBV4-2
CASSQERRNTEAFF
>TRBV15
CATSRNPGPTSTDTQYF
>TRBV21-1
CASSKFRPGTASGRFTDTQYF
>TRBV4-3
CASSQGASGASYEQYF
>TRBV7-9
CASSLGVFGTSTDTQYF
>TRBV5-1
CASSLLAGVNEQFF
>TRBV11-2
CASSRFKTSTDTQYF
>TRBV14
CASSQDLSSSYEQYF
>TRBV27
CASSYAGKRTGANVLTF
>TRBV12-3/TRBV12-4
CASTRSAARTDTQYF
>TRBV6-2/TRBV6-3
CASKLVRGSWDQYF
>TRBV6-5
CASSYSRAGELFF
>TRBV7-7
CASSPLLGLAGRGDTQYF
>TRBV29-1
CSVEIRDTQYF
>TRBV4-3
CASSQQQGQETQYF
>TRBV11-3
CASSLGTGREAFF
>TRBV12-3/TRBV12-4
CASRPDISNQPQHF
>TRBV20-1
CSARDATTPYEQYF
>TRBV27
CASSYNREMNYGYTF
>TRBV7-2
CASSPRSTTYNEQFF
>TRBV21-1
CASMGTTRNGTTNEKLFF
>TRBV27
CASSSTSGEFNEQFF
>TRBV29-1
CSVGPDGYEQYF
>TRBV12-3/TRBV12-4
CASSFGQGYQPQHF
>TRBV7-8
CASSYWTGELYNSPLHF
>TRBV4-2
CASSQYRVSTDTQYF
>TRBV7-2
CASSFFPSSYNSPLHF
>TRBV12-3/TRBV12-4
CASGSGLGLRGTDTQYF
>TRBV20-1
CSAFRGDGSKNIQYF
>TRBV20-1
CSASRTMNTEAFF
>TRBV4-3
CASSQEEARFNGYTF
>TRBV7-9
CASSLEGGRANTEAFF
>TRBV6-5
CASTVDRGPGNTIYF
>TRBV10-3
CAISAWAGWDTEAFF
>TRBV4-2
CASSQGLALTAGELFF
>TRBV12-3/TRBV12-4
CASSLIAREQFF
>TRBV5-6
CASSLVGSSAYYEQYF
>TRBV20-1
CSARRTAGNEQFF
>TRBV3-1
CASSQDWTAYEQYF
>TRBV9
CASSSSGRATDTQYF
>TRBV4-3
CASSPALSVTGNTIYF
>TRBV7-2
CASSLAGRGYTF